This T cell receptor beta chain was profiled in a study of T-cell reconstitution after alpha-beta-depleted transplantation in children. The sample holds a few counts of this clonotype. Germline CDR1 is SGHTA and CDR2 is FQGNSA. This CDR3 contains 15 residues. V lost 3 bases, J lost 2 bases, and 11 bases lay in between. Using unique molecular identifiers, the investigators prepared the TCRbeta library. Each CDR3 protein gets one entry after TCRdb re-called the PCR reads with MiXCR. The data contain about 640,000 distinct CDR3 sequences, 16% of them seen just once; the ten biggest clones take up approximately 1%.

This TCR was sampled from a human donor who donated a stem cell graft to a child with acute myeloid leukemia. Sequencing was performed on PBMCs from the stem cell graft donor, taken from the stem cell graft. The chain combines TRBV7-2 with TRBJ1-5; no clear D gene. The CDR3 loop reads CASSFFSGGNQPQHF. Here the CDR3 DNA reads TGTGCCAGCAGCTTCTTTAGTGGAGGCAATCAGCCCCAGCATTTT.